This T cell receptor (beta chain) came from a study of blood T cell repertoires in COVID-19. Turning to the study itself: Acute and convalescent COVID-19 specimens originated in the United States, Italy and Spain. From T cells, B-cell-depleted T cells, or PBMCs came the material, which was cDNA or gDNA.

Authors' data handling: Estimated nucleated cell counts came from reference gene primer amplification. Profiled with immunoSEQ multiplex PCR; TCRdb holds only in-frame clones, not every one. Clonal size and the V and J genes are those of that table, whereas D and trimming came from the DNA. Here the sample spans 130,000 to 150,000 clones, under 90% being singletons. The V gene's germline CDR1 is MDHEN and CDR2 SYDVKM. V dropped 7 bases and J dropped 9; count of bases not matched to a gene: 12. The CDR3 runs 14 residues. The source material was peripheral blood. V is TRBV28 and J is TRBJ2-1, with 7 nucleotides matching TRBD2. The source is a human donor in a cohort sampled during active COVID-19. CDR3 bases: TGTGCCAGCACCCCCGGGGCGGGAGTGCTTGAGCAGTTCTTC. As protein: CASTPGAGVLEQFF. Variable domain in full (rest from reference TRBV28 and TRBJ2-1): DVKVTQSSRYLVKRTGEKVFLECVQDMDHENMFWYRQDPGLGLRLIYFSYDVKMKEKGDIPEGYSVSREKKERFSLILESASTNQTSMYLCASTPGAGVLEQFFGPGTRLTVL.